The text below deals with one T cell receptor (beta chain). The antigen is undetermined. The data are from a study of T cell responses to AZD1222 COVID-19 vaccine. Whole-study findings and limits: Dominant at 160-218 and 743-854, vaccine-associated CD4 TCRs also spanned spike. Most donors were white British and more were female, and clonal diversity was possibly underestimated. Regions left unmutated in variants are reportedly the target of nearly half of spike-specific TCRs.

Germline lookup yields CDR1 KGHSH and CDR2 LQKENI. The length of the CDR3 is 18 residues. V lost 0 bases and J lost 1, with 18 bases in between. TCRdb's table, derived via immunoSEQ multiplex PCR, lists solely in-frame clones and lacks some. This sample yields 120,000 or so clones, of which approximately 85% are seen a single time; 4% to 5% belongs to the top ten. The V call is TRBV18, the J call TRBJ1-2; D is uncertain. The clonotype was recovered from an adult in good health. Here the sequenced sample was peripheral blood, taken on day 0 of AZD1222 vaccination. In DNA form, the CDR3 reads TGTGCCAGCTCACCACCGGACGGATTGATTGGGATTAACTATGGCTACACCTTC. Protein product: CASSPPDGLIGINYGYTF.